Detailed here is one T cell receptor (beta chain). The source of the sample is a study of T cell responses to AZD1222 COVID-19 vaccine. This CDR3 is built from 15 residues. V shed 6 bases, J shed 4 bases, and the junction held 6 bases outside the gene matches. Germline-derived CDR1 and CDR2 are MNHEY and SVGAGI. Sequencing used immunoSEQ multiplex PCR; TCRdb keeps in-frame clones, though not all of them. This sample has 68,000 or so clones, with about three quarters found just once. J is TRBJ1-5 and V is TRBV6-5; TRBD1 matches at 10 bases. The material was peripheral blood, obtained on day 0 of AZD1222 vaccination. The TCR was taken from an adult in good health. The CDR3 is CASRTDRGQNQPQHF. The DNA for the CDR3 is TGTGCCAGCAGGACCGACAGGGGGCAGAATCAGCCCCAGCATTTT.